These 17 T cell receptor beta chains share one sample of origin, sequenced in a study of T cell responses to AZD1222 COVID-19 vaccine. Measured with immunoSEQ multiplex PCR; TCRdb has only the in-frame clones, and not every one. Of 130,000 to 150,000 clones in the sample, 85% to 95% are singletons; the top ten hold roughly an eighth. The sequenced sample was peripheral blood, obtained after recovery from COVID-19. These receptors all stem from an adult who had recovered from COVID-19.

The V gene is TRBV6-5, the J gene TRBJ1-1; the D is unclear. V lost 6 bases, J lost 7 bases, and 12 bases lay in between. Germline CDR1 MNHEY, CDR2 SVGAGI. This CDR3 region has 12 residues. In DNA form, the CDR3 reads TGTGCCAGCAGCAAGGAGGGTTATGAAGCTTTCTTT. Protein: CASSKEGYEAFF.

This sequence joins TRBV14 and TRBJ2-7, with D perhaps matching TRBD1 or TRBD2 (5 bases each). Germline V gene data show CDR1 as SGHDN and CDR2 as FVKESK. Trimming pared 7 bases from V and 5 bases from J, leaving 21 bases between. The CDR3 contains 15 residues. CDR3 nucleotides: TGTGCCAGCATGCTACCGGGACCCGAGTTGGACGAGCAGTACTTC. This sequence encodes CASMLPGPELDEQYF.

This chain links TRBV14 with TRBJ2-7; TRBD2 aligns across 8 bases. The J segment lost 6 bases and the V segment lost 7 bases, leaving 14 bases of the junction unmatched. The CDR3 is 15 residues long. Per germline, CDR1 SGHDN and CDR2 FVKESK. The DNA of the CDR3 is TGTGCCAGCACCCTTGGGGGAGCGGGAGTGGGCGAGCAGTACTTC. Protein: CASTLGGAGVGEQYF.

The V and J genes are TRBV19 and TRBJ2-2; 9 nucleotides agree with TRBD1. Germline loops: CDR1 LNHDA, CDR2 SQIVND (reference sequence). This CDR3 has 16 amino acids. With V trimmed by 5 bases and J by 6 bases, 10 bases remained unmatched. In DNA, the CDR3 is TGTGCCAGTAGTTTTCCGGGACAGGGAAGGGCCGGGGAGCTGTTTTTT. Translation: CASSFPGQGRAGELFF.

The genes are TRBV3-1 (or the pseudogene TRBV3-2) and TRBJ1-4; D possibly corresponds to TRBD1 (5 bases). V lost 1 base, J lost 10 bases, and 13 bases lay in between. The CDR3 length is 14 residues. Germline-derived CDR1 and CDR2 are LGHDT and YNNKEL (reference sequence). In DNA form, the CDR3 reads TGTGCCAGCAGCCAAGGAGGCAGGGACCGAAAACTGTTTTTT. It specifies CASSQGGRDRKLFF.

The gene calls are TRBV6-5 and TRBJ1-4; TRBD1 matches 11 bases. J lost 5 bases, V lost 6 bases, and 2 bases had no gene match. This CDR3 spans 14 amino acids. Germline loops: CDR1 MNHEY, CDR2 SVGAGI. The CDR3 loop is CASRDRGRNEKLFF. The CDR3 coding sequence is TGTGCCAGCAGGGACAGGGGGCGAAATGAAAAACTGTTTTTT.

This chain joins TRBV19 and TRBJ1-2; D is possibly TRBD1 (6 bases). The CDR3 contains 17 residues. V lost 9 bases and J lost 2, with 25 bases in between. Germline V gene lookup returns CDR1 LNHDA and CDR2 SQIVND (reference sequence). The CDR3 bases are TGTGCCAGCACAGTTACCCTCCCCGACAGGACCAACTATGGCTACACCTTC. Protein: CASTVTLPDRTNYGYTF. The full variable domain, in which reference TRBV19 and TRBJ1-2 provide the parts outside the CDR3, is DGGITQSPKYLFRKEGQNVTLSCEQNLNHDAMYWYRQDPGQGLRLIYYSQIVNDFQKGDIAEGYSVSREKKESFPLTVTSAQKNPTAFYLCASTVTLPDRTNYGYTFGSGTRLTVV.

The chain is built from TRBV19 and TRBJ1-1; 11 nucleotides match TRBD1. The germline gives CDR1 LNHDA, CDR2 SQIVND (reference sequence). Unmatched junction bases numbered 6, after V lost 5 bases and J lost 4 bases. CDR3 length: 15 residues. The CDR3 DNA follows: TGTGCCAGTAGTGTACCGGGACAGGGGGGCACTGAAGCTTTCTTT. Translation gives CASSVPGQGGTEAFF.

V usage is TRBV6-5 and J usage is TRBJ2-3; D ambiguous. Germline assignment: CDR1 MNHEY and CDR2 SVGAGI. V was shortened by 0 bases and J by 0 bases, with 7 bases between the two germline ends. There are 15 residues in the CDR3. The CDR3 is CASSYSPASTDTQYF. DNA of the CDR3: TGTGCCAGCAGTTACTCCCCAGCCAGCACAGATACGCAGTATTTT.

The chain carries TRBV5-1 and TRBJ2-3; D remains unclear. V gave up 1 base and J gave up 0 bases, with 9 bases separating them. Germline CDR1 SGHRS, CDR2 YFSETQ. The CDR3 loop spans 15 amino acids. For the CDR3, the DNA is TGCGCCAGCAGCTTGAGCATAACTAGCACAGATACGCAGTATTTT. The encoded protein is CASSLSITSTDTQYF.

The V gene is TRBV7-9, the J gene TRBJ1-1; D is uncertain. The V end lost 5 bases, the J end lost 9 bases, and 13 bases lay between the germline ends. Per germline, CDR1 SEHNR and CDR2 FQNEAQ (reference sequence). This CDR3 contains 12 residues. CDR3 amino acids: CASSPTLDQAFF. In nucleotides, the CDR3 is TGTGCCAGCAGCCCAACGTTGGACCAAGCTTTCTTT.

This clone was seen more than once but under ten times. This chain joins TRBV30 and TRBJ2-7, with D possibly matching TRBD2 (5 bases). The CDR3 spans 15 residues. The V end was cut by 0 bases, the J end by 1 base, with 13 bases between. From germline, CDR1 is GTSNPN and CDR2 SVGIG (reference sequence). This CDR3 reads CAWSVQFSVSYEQYF. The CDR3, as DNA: TGTGCCTGGAGTGTACAGTTTAGCGTTTCCTACGAGCAGTACTTC. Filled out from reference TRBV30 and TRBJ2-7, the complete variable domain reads SQTIHQWPATLVQPVGSPLSLECTVEGTSNPNLYWYRQAAGRGLQLLFYSVGIGQISSEVPQNLSASRPQDRQFILSSKKLLLSDSGFYLCAWSVQFSVSYEQYFGPGTRLTVT.

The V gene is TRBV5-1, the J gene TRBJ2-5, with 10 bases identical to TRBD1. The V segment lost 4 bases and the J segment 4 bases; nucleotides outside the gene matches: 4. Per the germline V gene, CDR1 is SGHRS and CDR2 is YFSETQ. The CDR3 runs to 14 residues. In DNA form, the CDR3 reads TGCGCCAGCAGCCCCGGGACAGGGGTAGAGACCCAGTACTTC. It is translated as CASSPGTGVETQYF.

Here the CDR3 reads CASSQAAGKGNEKLFF. The DNA of the CDR3 is TGCGCCAGCAGCCAAGCGGCCGGGAAGGGTAATGAAAAACTGTTTTTT. The chain couples TRBV4-1 to TRBJ1-4, with D unclear. V was trimmed by 1 base and J by 4 bases, leaving 13 bases between them. The CDR3 loop spans 16 amino acids. CDR1 is MGHRA, CDR2 YSYEKL, per germline.

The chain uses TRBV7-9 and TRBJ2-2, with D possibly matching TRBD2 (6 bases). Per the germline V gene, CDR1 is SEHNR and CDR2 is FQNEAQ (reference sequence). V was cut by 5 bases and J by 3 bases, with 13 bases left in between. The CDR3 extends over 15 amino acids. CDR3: CASSPGDRDTGELFF. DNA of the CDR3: TGTGCCAGCAGCCCGGGAGACCGGGACACCGGGGAGCTGTTTTTT.

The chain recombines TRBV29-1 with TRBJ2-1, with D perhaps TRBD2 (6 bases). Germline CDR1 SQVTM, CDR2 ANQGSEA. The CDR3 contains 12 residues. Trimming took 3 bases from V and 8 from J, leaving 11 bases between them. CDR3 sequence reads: CSVDWRDYEQFF. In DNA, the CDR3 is TGCAGCGTTGACTGGCGGGATTATGAGCAGTTCTTC.

The CDR3 DNA follows: TGTGCCAGCAGATTTCGCCCCCCTCGGACTAGCGACCAAGAGACCCAGTACTTC. Amino acids: CASRFRPPRTSDQETQYF. The chain joins TRBV28 to TRBJ2-5; 9 bases agree with TRBD2. Trimming took 6 bases from V and 0 from J; bases not matched to a gene: 14. This CDR3 has 18 amino acids. The germline gives CDR1 MDHEN, CDR2 SYDVKM. Full variable domain (missing parts from reference TRBV28 and TRBJ2-5): DVKVTQSSRYLVKRTGEKVFLECVQDMDHENMFWYRQDPGLGLRLIYFSYDVKMKEKGDIPEGYSVSREKKERFSLILESASTNQTSMYLCASRFRPPRTSDQETQYFGPGTRLLVL.